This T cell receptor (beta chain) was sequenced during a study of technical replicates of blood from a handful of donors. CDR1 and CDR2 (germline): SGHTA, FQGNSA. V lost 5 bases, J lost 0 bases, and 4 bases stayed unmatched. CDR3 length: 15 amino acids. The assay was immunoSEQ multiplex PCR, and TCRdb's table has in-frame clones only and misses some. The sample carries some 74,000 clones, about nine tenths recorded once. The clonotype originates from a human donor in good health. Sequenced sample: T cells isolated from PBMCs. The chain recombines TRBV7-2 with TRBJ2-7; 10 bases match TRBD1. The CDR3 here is CASSRGTGASYEQYF. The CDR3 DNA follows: TGTGCCAGCAGCCGCGGGACAGGGGCCTCCTACGAGCAGTACTTC. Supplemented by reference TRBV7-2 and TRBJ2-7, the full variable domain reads GAGVSQSPSNKVTEKGKDVELRCDPISGHTALYWYRQSLGQGLEFLIYFQGNSAPDKSGLPSDRFSAERTGGSVSTLTIQRTQQEDSAVYLCASSRGTGASYEQYFGPGTRLTVT.